This T cell receptor (beta chain) was sequenced during a study of cytomegalovirus exposure and HLA in healthy donors. Study findings and constraints: Within a later analysis, the majority of CMV-associated TCR beta chains appeared HLA-restricted.

A multiplex PCR was run with 60 Vbeta primers and 13 Jbeta primers. Data came from immunoSEQ multiplex PCR; TCRdb stores just in-frame clones and leaves some out. There are some 140,000 clones in the sample; about 80% occur only once, and around 5% lies in the top ten. This clone was observed a handful of times. Its cognate antigen is unknown. The ends were cut back, 8 bases at V and 8 bases at J, with 16 bases in the middle. Germline V CDR1 and CDR2: SEHNR, FQNEAQ (reference sequence). The CDR3 consists of 13 residues. The chain joins TRBV7-9 to TRBJ2-4, with D perhaps matching TRBD2 (6 bases). Sample: PBMCs. The source is a man aged 25-45 years in good health. CDR3 DNA sequence: TGTGCCAGCGCCCGGGAGCCGGTTGACATTCAGTACTTC. Translation: CASAREPVDIQYF.